The 30 T cell receptor beta chains below come from one sample, sequenced in a study of T cells after yellow fever vaccination. MiXCR, run by TCRdb on the 5' RACE reads, gives a single entry per CDR3 protein. The data show about 580,000 distinct CDR3 sequences, about a sixth seen once. Sequenced material: PBMCs, taken 5 days after the first yellow fever vaccination. The receptors originated from a man aged 18 to 29 who received the YFV17D yellow fever vaccine.

V is TRBV6-1 and J is TRBJ2-2; 8 bases agree with TRBD1. The V segment lost 6 bases and the J segment 4 bases; nucleotides outside the gene matches: 10. The germline gives CDR1 MNHNS, CDR2 SASEGT. This CDR3 comprises 16 residues. This CDR3 is CASRRTGTGSTGELFF. CDR3 DNA: TGTGCCAGCAGGCGTACCGGGACAGGAAGCACCGGGGAGCTGTTTTTT.

Details on this clonotype: Germline is not matched at one junction end, which may reflect a read error. The gene calls are TRBV4-3 and TRBJ2-7, with a possible D match to TRBD1 (6 bases). This CDR3 is built from 12 residues. Germline CDR1 is LGHNA and CDR2 is YSLEER. In DNA form, the CDR3 reads TGCGCCAGCAGCCAAGAGACAGGACAGCTAAACTTC. It translates to CASSQETGQLNF.

V and J are TRBV30 and TRBJ2-7; 10 nucleotides agree with TRBD1. The CDR3 is 15 amino acids. J lost 4 bases, V lost 1 base, and 7 bases had no gene match. The germline gives CDR1 GTSNPN, CDR2 SVGIG (reference sequence). CDR3 DNA: TGTGCCTGGAGTGGATCTGACAGGGGGCGGTACGAGCAGTACTTC. Translation gives CAWSGSDRGRYEQYF.

This clonotype was seen a few times. The chain combines TRBV7-2 with TRBJ2-1; 9 bases match TRBD2. The trim removed 0 bases at V and 4 bases at J, leaving 10 bases unmatched. The CDR3 sequence is 18 residues long. Looked up from germline, CDR1 is SGHTA and CDR2 is FQGNSA. Here the CDR3 reads CASSLAKGGGALYNEQFF. CDR3 bases: TGTGCCAGCAGCTTAGCGAAAGGCGGGGGGGCCCTATACAATGAGCAGTTCTTC. Based on the CDR3 plus reference TRBV7-2 and TRBJ2-1, the full variable domain is GAGVSQSPSNKVTEKGKDVELRCDPISGHTALYWYRQSLGQGLEFLIYFQGNSAPDKSGLPSDRFSAERTGGSVSTLTIQRTQQEDSAVYLCASSLAKGGGALYNEQFFGPGTRLTVL.

This sequence joins TRBV5-6 and TRBJ2-5; D may be TRBD2 (6 bases). The germline V gene has CDR1 SGHDT and CDR2 YYEEEE. The CDR3 runs to 15 residues. Between the trimmed V and J ends, which lost 4 bases and 4 bases, there was a span of 17 bases. The CDR3 sequence is CASSPGSYFTETQYF. For the CDR3, the DNA is TGTGCCAGCAGCCCCGGGAGCTACTTCACAGAGACCCAGTACTTC.

CDR3 bases: TGCAGTGCTAGAGGAGCACAGGGTGGCTATGGCTACACCTTC. Amino acids: CSARGAQGGYGYTF. The genes are TRBV20-1 and TRBJ1-2, with a weak D call TRBD1 (6 bases). This CDR3 is 14 amino acids long. Between the trimmed V and J ends, which lost 1 base and 4 bases, there was a span of 13 bases. The germline V gene has CDR1 DFQATT and CDR2 SNEGSKA (reference sequence).

V usage is TRBV23-1 and J usage is TRBJ1-4; D possibly corresponds to TRBD1 (5 bases). TRBV23-1 is an open reading frame, and its role is uncertain. The ends were cut back, 3 bases at V and 8 bases at J, with 16 bases in the middle. This CDR3 is built from 15 residues. CDR3 DNA: TGCGCCAGCAGTCAGCTAGGGGATCTTCGGGAAAAACTGTTTTTT. Translated: CASSQLGDLREKLFF.

The chain combines TRBV6-2 or TRBV6-3 with TRBJ2-1, with 8 nucleotides matching TRBD2. Germline CDR1 reads MNHEY; CDR2 reads SVGEGT. This CDR3 spans 17 amino acids. CDR3 amino acids: CASRSLAGQSSYNEQFF. The CDR3 nucleotides read TGTGCTTCCCGGTCCCTAGCGGGTCAAAGCTCCTACAATGAGCAGTTCTTC.

The gene calls are TRBV6-1 and TRBJ2-2, with a possible D match to TRBD2 (5 bases). Germline V gene data show CDR1 as MNHNS and CDR2 as SASEGT. V was shortened by 7 bases and J by 1 base, with 13 bases between the two germline ends. The CDR3 has 15 residues. The CDR3, as DNA: TGTGCCAGCACCCAACTTCGGGGGAACACCGGGGAGCTGTTTTTT. It encodes CASTQLRGNTGELFF.

For the CDR3, the DNA is TGTGCCAGCAACTCGGCCTACTCGAACACTGAAGCTTTCTTT. Translating gives CASNSAYSNTEAFF. The V gene is TRBV11-2, the J gene TRBJ1-1; D unresolved. The V end was cut by 7 bases, the J end by 1 base, with 13 bases between. Germline values: CDR1 SGHAT, CDR2 FQNNGV. CDR3 size: 14 residues.

This chain links TRBV7-2 with TRBJ2-1, with D possibly matching TRBD1 (5 bases). CDR1 is SGHTA, CDR2 FQGNSA, per germline. This CDR3 contains 11 residues. Trimming cost V 5 bases and J 10 bases, with 9 bases left between them. The DNA of the CDR3 is TGTGCCAGCAGCCCGTGGGGCGAGCAGTTCTTC. The encoded protein is CASSPWGEQFF.

A few counts support this clonotype. This sequence joins TRBV6-2 or TRBV6-3 and TRBJ2-5; 7 positions agree with TRBD1. The V segment lost 7 bases and the J segment 3 bases; nucleotides outside the gene matches: 11. The CDR3 runs 15 residues. CDR1 and CDR2 from the germline V gene are MNHEY and SVGEGT. Written as DNA, the CDR3 is TGTGCCAGCACCAACGCAGGGACAGTGAAAGAGACCCAGTACTTC. The encoded protein is CASTNAGTVKETQYF.

The V gene is TRBV3-1, the J gene TRBJ2-1, with a possible D match to TRBD1 (5 bases). Germline CDR1 and CDR2: LGHDT and YNNKEL (reference sequence). The ends were cut back, 2 bases at V and 4 bases at J, with 12 bases in the middle. There are 15 residues in the CDR3. CDR3 sequence: CASSQSASGYNEQFF. Written as DNA, the CDR3 is TGTGCCAGCAGCCAATCTGCTTCAGGGTACAATGAGCAGTTCTTC.

This clonotype was recorded once. The V call is TRBV10-3, the J call TRBJ1-6; D is uncertain. CDR1 is ENHRY and CDR2 is SYGVKD in the germline V gene. Deletions cut 0 bases from V and 0 bases from J, with 9 bases between. This CDR3 region has 17 residues. CDR3 sequence: CAISESTASSYNSPLHF. The CDR3 region has the DNA TGTGCCATCAGTGAGTCGACGGCTAGCTCCTATAATTCACCCCTCCACTTT.

This clonotype showed up just a few times. The chain carries TRBV12-3 or TRBV12-4 and TRBJ1-5, with 7 positions matching TRBD1. V shed 5 bases and J 2 bases; nucleotides not matched to a gene: 6. The CDR3 loop spans 15 amino acids. CDR3 sequence reads: CASSQGVGRNQPQHF. DNA of the CDR3: TGTGCCAGCAGTCAGGGGGTTGGGCGCAATCAGCCCCAGCATTTT.

The chain joins TRBV7-6 to TRBJ2-3, with 12 bases aligning to TRBD2. Germline trimming cut 5 bases from V and 4 bases from J; bases unmatched to any gene: 7. The germline V gene has CDR1 SGHVS and CDR2 FNYEAQ. CDR3 length equals 16 residues. The CDR3: CASSRETSGGADTQYF. CDR3 coding DNA: TGTGCCAGCAGCCGAGAGACTAGCGGGGGTGCAGATACGCAGTATTTT. The full variable domain, its missing parts supplied by reference TRBV7-6 and TRBJ2-3, is GAGVSQSPRYKVTKRGQDVALRCDPISGHVSLYWYRQALGQGPEFLTYFNYEAQQDKSGLPNDRFSAERPEGSISTLTIQRTEQRDSAMYRCASSRETSGGADTQYFGPGTRLTVL.

The chain combines TRBV25-1 with TRBJ2-5; D possibly matches TRBD1 or TRBD2 (5 bases each). This CDR3 is 15 amino acids long. Germline lookup yields CDR1 MGHDK and CDR2 SYGVNS. V lost 1 base to trimming and J lost 2 bases, with 11 bases between them. The CDR3 is CASSEWRTSQETQYF. The CDR3 DNA follows: TGTGCCAGCAGTGAATGGAGGACATCGCAAGAGACCCAGTACTTC.

This clonotype was counted a few times. This chain joins TRBV6-1 and TRBJ2-7, with D perhaps TRBD1 or TRBD2 (6 bases each). V lost 7 bases to trimming and J lost 2 bases, with 12 bases between them. In germline, CDR1 is MNHNS, CDR2 SASEGT. This CDR3 is built from 13 residues. The CDR3 bases are TGTGCCAGCACCCCTGGGGGGCCCTACGAGCAGTACGTC. Translation gives CASTPGGPYEQYV.

This clonotype was found a few times. The chain uses TRBV3-1 and TRBJ1-1; D call uncertain. V was cut by 1 base and J by 7 bases, with 16 bases left in between. The CDR3 consists of 15 residues. The germline V gene encodes CDR1 LGHDT and CDR2 YNNKEL (reference sequence). CDR3 sequence: CASSQGGRWGVEAFF. CDR3 nucleotide sequence: TGTGCCAGCAGCCAAGGGGGAAGGTGGGGAGTTGAAGCTTTCTTT.

V and J are TRBV5-1 and TRBJ1-1, with D maybe TRBD1 (6 bases). CDR3 length equals 16 residues. Trimming took 2 bases from V and 1 from J, leaving 15 bases between them. From germline, CDR1 is SGHRS and CDR2 YFSETQ. The CDR3 spells CASSFEQGGWNTEAFF. The CDR3 nucleotides read TGCGCCAGCAGCTTTGAACAGGGCGGTTGGAACACTGAAGCTTTCTTT.

This clonotype was seen a few times. The chain uses TRBV19 and TRBJ1-5, with D unclear. This CDR3 comprises 14 residues. CDR1 is LNHDA, CDR2 SQIVND, per germline (reference sequence). The V end lost 5 bases, the J end lost 0 bases, and 8 bases lay between the germline ends. CDR3 in amino acids: CASSWRFSNQPQHF. In nucleotides, the CDR3 is TGTGCCAGTAGTTGGAGGTTTAGCAATCAGCCCCAGCATTTT.

At least ten counts were recorded for this clonotype. The J gene is TRBJ1-6, the V gene TRBV5-1; weak D call: TRBD1 (6 bases). This CDR3 is built from 14 residues. CDR1 and CDR2 (germline): SGHRS, YFSETQ. V lost 0 bases to trimming and J lost 7 bases, with 8 bases between them. The CDR3 protein is CASSLDQGNSPLHF. The CDR3 nucleotides read TGCGCCAGCAGCTTGGATCAGGGGAATTCACCCCTCCACTTT.

The chain links TRBV2 to TRBJ2-5; 8 bases line up with TRBD1. CDR3 length equals 14 residues. Losses at the gene ends were 7 bases for V and 5 bases for J; bases not matched to a gene: 9. The germline V gene has CDR1 SNHLY and CDR2 FYNNEI. The CDR3 loop is CASTTGGPSETQYF. The DNA of the CDR3 is TGTGCCAGCACAACAGGGGGTCCGTCGGAGACCCAGTACTTC.

This clonotype has more than one count but fewer than ten. The chain links TRBV7-3 to TRBJ1-1, with D perhaps matching TRBD1 (5 bases). V was shortened by 2 bases and J by 7 bases, with 14 bases between the two germline ends. There are 14 residues in the CDR3. Germline lookup yields CDR1 SGHTA and CDR2 FQGTGA. Here the CDR3 reads CASSLGRGEGEAFF. The CDR3, as DNA: TGTGCCAGCAGCTTAGGGCGGGGGGAAGGTGAAGCTTTCTTT.

This clonotype was observed a handful of times. This chain uses TRBV5-1 with TRBJ2-4; TRBD1 might be the D (6 bases). CDR1 is SGHRS, CDR2 YFSETQ, per germline. This CDR3 comprises 16 residues. Deletions cut 4 bases from V and 1 base from J, with 15 bases between. The CDR3 bases are TGCGCCAGCAGCGCACTGGGGGCAGTGGCCAAAAACATTCAGTACTTC. Translated, it gives CASSALGAVAKNIQYF. The variable domain in full, with the rest retrieved from reference TRBV5-1 and TRBJ2-4, is KAGVTQTPRYLIKTRGQQVTLSCSPISGHRSVSWYQQTPGQGLQFLFEYFSETQRNKGNFPGRFSGRQFSNSRSEMNVSTLELGDSALYLCASSALGAVAKNIQYFGAGTRLSVL.

For the CDR3, the DNA is TGTGCCAGCACGTGGATGGAAGGGGATAATGAGCAGTTCTTC. Protein sequence: CASTWMEGDNEQFF. V is TRBV6-1 and J is TRBJ2-1; D may be TRBD1 (5 bases). The CDR3 spans 14 residues. Germline CDR1 and CDR2: MNHNS and SASEGT. The ends were cut back, 7 bases at V and 7 bases at J, with 17 bases in the middle.

The chain uses TRBV7-9 and TRBJ1-1, with 8 bases aligning to TRBD1. The CDR3 spans 13 residues. V shed 5 bases, J shed 6 bases, and the junction held 5 bases outside the gene matches. Germline CDR1 and CDR2: SEHNR and FQNEAQ (reference sequence). The CDR3 nucleotides are TGTGCCAGCAGCGTCGACAGGGGATCTGAAGCTTTCTTT. Protein sequence: CASSVDRGSEAFF.

The J gene is TRBJ1-1, the V gene TRBV27, with D perhaps TRBD1 (6 bases). There are 14 residues in the CDR3. V was trimmed by 1 base and J by 6 bases, leaving 12 bases between them. CDR1 MNHEY and CDR2 SMNVEV come from the germline V gene (reference sequence). CDR3 region: CASSLFTGSPEAFF. The CDR3 region has the DNA TGTGCCAGCAGTTTATTCACAGGGAGCCCTGAAGCTTTCTTT.

The genes are TRBV7-8 and TRBJ1-1, with D unclear. Trimming took 2 bases from V and 0 from J, leaving 10 bases between them. Germline CDR1 is SGHVS and CDR2 is FQNEAQ. The CDR3 is 15 amino acids. The CDR3 spells CASSLFGPMNTEAFF. CDR3 DNA: TGTGCCAGCAGCTTATTCGGACCGATGAACACTGAAGCTTTCTTT.

This clonotype was seen repeatedly, ten times or more. The chain recombines TRBV12-3 or TRBV12-4 with TRBJ2-3; D is ambiguous. The CDR3 contains 11 residues. Trimming cost V 5 bases and J 9 bases, with 9 bases left between them. The CDR3 spells CASSDGATQYF. CDR3 bases: TGTGCCAGCAGTGATGGTGCAACGCAGTATTTT.